This T cell receptor beta chain was sequenced in a study of shared clonotypes between healthy human individuals. Germline V gives CDR1 GTSNPN, CDR2 SVGIG (reference sequence). This CDR3 comprises 15 residues. Trimming took 0 bases from V and 7 from J, leaving 19 bases between them. The method was immunoSEQ multiplex PCR; TCRdb's version includes in-frame clones alone and lacks a portion of them. The table has under 2,500,000 clones, around 95% seen once. Within Nashville, Tennessee resided all donors, each a Caucasian adult. This clonotype was obtained from a man younger than 35 in good health. Sequencing input: naive CD4+ T cells sorted from blood. Stated subset: CD45RA+ positively selected. The chain joins TRBV30 to TRBJ2-7; D not resolved. The DNA for the CDR3 is TGTGCCTGGAGTGTTCCCCTAGGTCCTTCGGCAGAGCAGTACTTC. It codes for CAWSVPLGPSAEQYF.